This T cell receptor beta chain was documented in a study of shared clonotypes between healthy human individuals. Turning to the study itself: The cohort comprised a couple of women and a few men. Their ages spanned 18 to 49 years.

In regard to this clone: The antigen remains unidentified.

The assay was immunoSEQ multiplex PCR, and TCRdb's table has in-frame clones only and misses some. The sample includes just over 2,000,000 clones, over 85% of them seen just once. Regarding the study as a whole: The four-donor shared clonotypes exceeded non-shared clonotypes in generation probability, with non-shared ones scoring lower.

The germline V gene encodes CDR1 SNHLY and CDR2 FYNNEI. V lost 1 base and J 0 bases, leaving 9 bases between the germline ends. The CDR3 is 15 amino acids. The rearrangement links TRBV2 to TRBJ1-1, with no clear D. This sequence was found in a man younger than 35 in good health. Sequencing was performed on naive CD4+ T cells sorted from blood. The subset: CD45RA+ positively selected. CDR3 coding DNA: TGTGCCAGCAGTGAAGAAGCAGGATTGAACACTGAAGCTTTCTTT. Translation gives CASSEEAGLNTEAFF.